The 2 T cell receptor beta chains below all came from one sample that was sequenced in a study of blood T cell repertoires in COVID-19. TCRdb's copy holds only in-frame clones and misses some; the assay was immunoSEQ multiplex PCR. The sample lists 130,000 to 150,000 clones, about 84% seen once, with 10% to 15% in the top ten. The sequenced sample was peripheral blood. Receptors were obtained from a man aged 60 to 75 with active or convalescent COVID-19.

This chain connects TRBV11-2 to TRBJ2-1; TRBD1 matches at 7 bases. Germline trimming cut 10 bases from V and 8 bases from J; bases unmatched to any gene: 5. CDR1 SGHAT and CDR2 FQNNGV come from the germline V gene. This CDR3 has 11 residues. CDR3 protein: CATHQGDEQFF. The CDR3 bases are TGTGCCACCCACCAGGGGGATGAGCAGTTCTTC.

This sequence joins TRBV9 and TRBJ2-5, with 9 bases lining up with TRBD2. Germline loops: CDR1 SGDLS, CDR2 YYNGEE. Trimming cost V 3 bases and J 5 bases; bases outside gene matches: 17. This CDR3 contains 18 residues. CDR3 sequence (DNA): TGTGCCAGCAGCGCGTACGCCGTCGATAGCGGGAGTGGGGAGACCCAGTACTTC. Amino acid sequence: CASSAYAVDSGSGETQYF.